In this sample, the clone carrying this TCR gamma chain is medium-sized. The antigen is not known. This record comes from a study of gamma delta lymphoproliferative disorders and STAT genes. On the study more broadly: At least 50 ng of genomic DNA went into each LymphoTrack Dx TCRG Assay library.

The receptor sequences were amplified from genomic DNA of peripheral blood mononuclear cells. Broader study findings: Low-frequency NGS calls may be less specific, so public or private leukemic clones need confirmation. Patient gamma repertoires clustered apart from healthy controls; delta did not.

This CDR3 region has 12 residues. V was pared by 2 bases and J by 5 bases, with 3 bases of the junction left unmatched. The germline V gene encodes CDR1 VINAFY and CDR2 YDVSNSKD. TCRdb reanalysed the multiplex PCR reads via CATT. The sample consists of over a thousand gamma-chain clones, more than 9% of them appearing once. This sequence joins TRGV5 and TRGJ1 or TRGJ2. Because TCRdb records no J gene, it was assigned here through a match of the DNA to germline. Input material: blood. This clonotype was obtained from a human donor in good health. CDR3 loop: CATWDTNYKKLF. The CDR3 DNA reads as TGTGCCACCTGGGACACGAATTATAAGAAACTCTTT.